These 15 T cell receptor beta chains were sequenced from one sample in a study of blood T cell repertoires in COVID-19. Profiled with immunoSEQ multiplex PCR; TCRdb holds only in-frame clones, not every one. The sample holds about 130,000 clones; roughly 87% are singletons and the top ten take around 27%. Specimen: peripheral blood. Receptor source: a woman of 80 years or more with acute or convalescent COVID-19.

This clone was counted a few times. This chain joins TRBV29-1 and TRBJ1-1, with TRBD1 as a possible D gene (5 bases). The length of the CDR3 is 14 residues. Germline values: CDR1 SQVTM, CDR2 ANQGSEA. The ends were cut back, 6 bases at V and 0 bases at J, with 14 bases in the middle. The CDR3 protein is CSVTGLRMNTEAFF. CDR3 coding DNA: TGCAGCGTAACGGGACTTCGGATGAACACTGAAGCTTTCTTT. Based on the CDR3 plus reference TRBV29-1 and TRBJ1-1, the full variable domain is SAVISQKPSRDICQRGTSLTIQCQVDSQVTMMFWYRQQPGQSLTLIATANQGSEATYESGFVIDKFPISRPNLTFSTLTVSNMSPEDSSIYLCSVTGLRMNTEAFFGQGTRLTVV.

This rearrangement joins TRBV5-1 to TRBJ1-1; tentatively, D is TRBD1 (6 bases). Looked up from germline, CDR1 is SGHRS and CDR2 is YFSETQ. V lost 4 bases and J lost 4, with 23 bases in between. The CDR3 is 17 amino acids. CDR3 sequence: CASSRTPGGGASTEAFF. CDR3 DNA sequence: TGCGCCAGCAGCCGAACACCGGGCGGGGGCGCGAGCACTGAAGCTTTCTTT.

J is TRBJ2-1 and V is TRBV11-3, with D perhaps matching TRBD2 (6 bases). Germline V gene sequence: CDR1 SGHNT, CDR2 YENEEA. CDR3 size: 14 residues. Trimming stripped 3 bases from V and 8 bases from J, with 14 bases between. CDR3 coding DNA: TGTGCCAGCAGCTTCGGCGGGAAAGGACATGAGCAGTTCTTC. Translated, it gives CASSFGGKGHEQFF.

The rearrangement links TRBV6-2 or TRBV6-3 to TRBJ1-1; D ambiguous. This CDR3 has 12 amino acids. Germline-derived CDR1 and CDR2 are MNHEY and SVGEGT. V dropped 5 bases and J dropped 3 bases, with 7 bases sitting between them. The DNA for the CDR3 is TGTGCCAGCAGTCGTGTTGACACTGAAGCTTTCTTT. The encoded protein is CASSRVDTEAFF.

DNA of the CDR3: TGTGCCAGCAGCTTAGGTAGGACTAGCGGGGGCACAGATACGCAGTATTTT. This gives the protein CASSLGRTSGGTDTQYF. This rearrangement joins TRBV7-9 to TRBJ2-3; TRBD2 aligns across 12 bases. The CDR3 totals 17 residues. Trimming took 1 base from V and 1 from J; bases not matched to a gene: 3. Germline V gene lookup returns CDR1 SEHNR and CDR2 FQNEAQ (reference sequence).

The chain recombines TRBV11-2 with TRBJ1-1; D not resolved. The CDR3 extends over 12 amino acids. V lost 2 bases and J 8 bases, leaving 9 bases between the germline ends. Germline V CDR1 and CDR2: SGHAT, FQNNGV. The CDR3 DNA is TGTGCCAGCAGCTTATCCATGACAGAAGCTTTCTTT. This codes for CASSLSMTEAFF.

The J gene is TRBJ1-2, the V gene TRBV5-1; tentatively, D is TRBD1 (6 bases). Germline V gene data show CDR1 as SGHRS and CDR2 as YFSETQ. The V end lost 4 bases, the J end lost 2 bases, and 12 bases lay between the germline ends. The CDR3 covers 14 residues. DNA of the CDR3: TGCGCCAGCAGCGTTGGACAGCCAAACTATGGCTACACCTTC. Protein: CASSVGQPNYGYTF.

V usage is TRBV28 and J usage is TRBJ1-5; unclear D gene. CDR1 and CDR2 (germline): MDHEN, SYDVKM. The ends were cut back, 4 bases at V and 7 bases at J, with 17 bases in the middle. This CDR3 is built from 15 residues. In nucleotides, the CDR3 is TGTGCCAGCAGTTCCCCAGCGGAGGGAGGCCAGCCCCAGCATTTT. This encodes CASSSPAEGGQPQHF.

V usage is TRBV18 and J usage is TRBJ2-5; 13 nucleotides agree with TRBD2. V was pared by 3 bases and J by 3 bases, with 13 bases of the junction left unmatched. This CDR3 has 19 amino acids. The germline V gene has CDR1 KGHSH and CDR2 LQKENI. This CDR3 is CASSPLGLAGAQTKETQYF. The CDR3 DNA follows: TGTGCCAGCTCACCCCTTGGACTAGCGGGGGCCCAAACCAAAGAGACCCAGTACTTC.

The V gene is TRBV2, the J gene TRBJ1-6, with a possible D match to TRBD1 (6 bases). The length of the CDR3 is 14 residues. V was trimmed by 3 bases and J by 11 bases, leaving 14 bases between them. Germline V lookup: CDR1 SNHLY, CDR2 FYNNEI. The CDR3 nucleotides read TGTGCCAGCAGTGATCTGCAGGGGAAGGCACCCCTCCACTTT. Translation: CASSDLQGKAPLHF.

The J gene is TRBJ1-5, the V gene TRBV6-2 or TRBV6-3, with D hard to call. CDR3 size: 17 residues. Trimming took off 3 bases at V and 0 bases at J, with 15 bases between the two ends. CDR1 is MNHEY and CDR2 is SVGEGT in the germline V gene. The CDR3 region is CASSYLTGDNSNQPQHF. CDR3 in DNA: TGTGCCAGCAGTTATCTAACCGGAGATAATAGCAATCAGCCCCAGCATTTT.

This clone is a singleton in its sample. This chain connects TRBV6-2 or TRBV6-3 to TRBJ1-2; weak D call: TRBD1 (6 bases). The CDR3 has 18 residues. Germline loops: CDR1 MNHEY, CDR2 SVGEGT. The V gene lost 5 bases and the J gene lost 5 bases, with 27 bases spanning the gap. CDR3 coding DNA: TGTGCCAGCAGTCCACCTGTGACCGATTGGACAGCCAAGTATGGCTACACCTTC. Its translation is CASSPPVTDWTAKYGYTF.

The chain couples TRBV12-3 or TRBV12-4 to TRBJ1-2, with 8 bases lining up with TRBD1. Trimming took 7 bases from V and 8 from J; bases not matched to a gene: 9. The CDR3 runs 13 residues. Here the CDR3 reads CASTPDRVKGYTF. CDR3 coding DNA: TGTGCCAGCACCCCGGACAGGGTAAAGGGCTACACCTTC.

V gene TRBV7-2 combines with J gene TRBJ2-4; tentative D call: TRBD1 (6 bases). V was trimmed by 5 bases and J by 0 bases, leaving 17 bases between them. Germline loops: CDR1 SGHTA, CDR2 FQGNSA. This CDR3 is built from 17 residues. The CDR3, as DNA: TGTGCCAGCAGCCCACTTTACAGGGTCACAGCCAAAAACATTCAGTACTTC. The encoded protein is CASSPLYRVTAKNIQYF.

V gene TRBV13 combines with J gene TRBJ2-3, with 9 bases aligning to TRBD1. The CDR3 consists of 14 residues. V shed 3 bases, J shed 4 bases, and the junction held 2 bases outside the gene matches. Germline assignment: CDR1 PRHDT and CDR2 FYEKMQ (reference sequence). The CDR3 sequence: CASSLGTGSDTQYF. CDR3 bases: TGTGCCAGCAGCTTGGGGACAGGGTCAGATACGCAGTATTTT.